This is a list of T cell receptor beta chains from one sample in a study of shared clonotypes between healthy human individuals. TCRdb's copy holds only in-frame clones and misses some; the assay was immunoSEQ multiplex PCR. The sample has over 1.4 million clones; roughly 96% are singletons. Input material: naive CD4+ T cells sorted from blood. Receptor source: a man aged 25 to 45 in good health. The CDR3 runs from the conserved cysteine through the conserved F or W. D genes are given only for firm matches. Size is omitted from some rows. Given values are once, few, many or a class for expanded clones.

>TRBV10-3|TRBJ2-5|TRBD1|few
CAISGDRQETQYF
>TRBV14|TRBJ2-4|-|-
CASSPTPWQGDNIQYF
>TRBV15|TRBJ2-7|-|-
CATRHNRDEQYF
>TRBV5-1|TRBJ2-1|TRBD2|-
CASSSEPGLAGGSSYNEQFF
>TRBV7-9|TRBJ1-1|TRBD1|-
CASSRRQGNTEAFF
>TRBV18|TRBJ2-1|TRBD2|-
CASSPLAGTANEQFF
>TRBV29-1|TRBJ2-2|TRBD1|-
CSVIGTGAHGELFF
>TRBV14|TRBJ2-2|-|-
CASSQESVTGELFF
>TRBV19|TRBJ1-2|-|-
CASSMGHVRGYTF
>TRBV28|TRBJ2-7|TRBD1|-
CASSSAGTGRYEQYF
>TRBV9|TRBJ2-1|TRBD2|once
CASSLAGEDSYNEQFF
>TRBV10-1|TRBJ2-1|-|-
CASSPTSSNNEQFF
>TRBV6-1|TRBJ1-1|-|-
CASSEVGGGGTEAFF
>TRBV2|TRBJ1-1|TRBD1|once
CASRLSRDRVIPEAFF